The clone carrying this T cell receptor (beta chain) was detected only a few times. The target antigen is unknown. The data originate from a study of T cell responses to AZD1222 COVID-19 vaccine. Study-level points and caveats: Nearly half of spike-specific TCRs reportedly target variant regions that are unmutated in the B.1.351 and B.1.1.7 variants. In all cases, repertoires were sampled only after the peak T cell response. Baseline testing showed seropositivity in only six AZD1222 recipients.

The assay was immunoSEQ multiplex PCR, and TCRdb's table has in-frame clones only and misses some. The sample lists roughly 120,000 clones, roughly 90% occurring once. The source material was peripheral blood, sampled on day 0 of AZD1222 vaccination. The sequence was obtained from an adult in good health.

The CDR3 region is CASSLRDRVPEAFF. The CDR3 region has the DNA TGTGCCAGCAGCTTACGGGACAGGGTTCCTGAAGCTTTCTTT. The chain joins TRBV5-4 to TRBJ1-1, with 9 bases fitting TRBD1. V shed 2 bases, J shed 6 bases, and the junction held 5 bases outside the gene matches. This CDR3 is built from 14 residues. Germline V gene lookup returns CDR1 SGHNT and CDR2 YYREEE (reference sequence).